The 19 T cell receptor beta chains reported below all come from one sample, sequenced in a study of a mutant IDH1 vaccine in newly diagnosed glioma. Specified time point: week 35, safety follow-up. Vaccination used 300 ug of mutant IDH1 20-mer peptide per dose, with topical imiquimod. These receptors have no known antigen. Produced via immunoSEQ multiplex PCR; TCRdb's table is partial and in-frame only. The table has roughly 30,000 clones, more than 65% seen once. The sample consisted of PBMCs, taken from a glioma patient whose treatment included an IDH1 peptide vaccine. The receptors stem from a man aged 30 to 45 with glioma.

The chain uses TRBV25-1 and TRBJ2-7; TRBD1 might be the D (5 bases). With 2 bases removed from V and 1 base from J, the gap between germline ends came to 9 bases. Germline loops: CDR1 MGHDK, CDR2 SYGVNS. This CDR3 spans 14 amino acids. The DNA of the CDR3 is TGTGCCAGCAGTGAACAGGGAAGATCCTACGAGCAGTACTTC. Its protein is CASSEQGRSYEQYF.

The chain combines TRBV4-1 with TRBJ1-2, with 9 nucleotides matching TRBD1. This CDR3 region has 15 residues. The ends lost 4 bases at V and 2 bases at J; junction bases unmatched: 5. Germline-derived CDR1 and CDR2 are MGHRA and YSYEKL. The CDR3 sequence is CASSPTGTGNYGYTF. The CDR3, as DNA: TGCGCCAGCAGCCCTACCGGGACAGGGAACTATGGCTACACCTTC.

The rearrangement uses TRBV6-5 and TRBJ2-5, with D perhaps matching TRBD1 or TRBD2 (5 bases each). The CDR3 loop spans 14 amino acids. V was shortened by 8 bases and J by 4 bases, with 17 bases between the two germline ends. Germline values: CDR1 MNHEY, CDR2 SVGAGI. In nucleotides, the CDR3 is TGTGCCAGCTGGTCAGGTGGGGGTGTAGAGACCCAGTACTTC. This translates into CASWSGGGVETQYF.

CDR3 in amino acids: CASSSLAGVYEQYF. The CDR3 nucleotides read TGTGCCAGCAGCTCCCTAGCGGGAGTCTACGAGCAGTACTTC. The rearrangement uses TRBV7-9 and TRBJ2-7; 10 nucleotides match TRBD2. Trimming removed 4 bases from V and 3 bases from J; junction bases left unmatched: 3. The CDR3 length is 14 residues. Germline V lookup: CDR1 SEHNR, CDR2 FQNEAQ (reference sequence).

The J gene is TRBJ2-5, the V gene TRBV30; D unclear. Germline CDR1 is GTSNPN and CDR2 is SVGIG (reference sequence). V was trimmed by 0 bases and J by 1 base, leaving 9 bases between them. The CDR3 runs to 14 residues. The CDR3 region has the DNA TGTGCCTGGAGTGTACGGGCAGCCCAAGAGACCCAGTACTTC. This sequence encodes CAWSVRAAQETQYF.

CDR3: CASSLTGTTYNEQFF. The CDR3 nucleotides are TGTGCCAGCAGCCTTACCGGGACTACCTACAATGAGCAGTTCTTC. The V call is TRBV6-4, the J call TRBJ2-1; TRBD2 matches at 7 bases. The length of the CDR3 is 15 residues. The germline CDR1 and CDR2 sequences are MRHNA and SNTAGT. After removal of 6 bases from V and 2 bases from J, the junction contained 7 bases not matched to a gene.

The chain carries TRBV7-8 and TRBJ2-5, with 9 bases lining up with TRBD1. Germline CDR1 reads SGHVS; CDR2 reads FQNEAQ. The CDR3 is 17 amino acids. Trimming at V came to 1 base and at J to 4 bases, leaving 10 bases not matched to a gene. This CDR3 is CASSLGLLTGGRETQYF. CDR3 in DNA: TGTGCCAGCAGCTTAGGACTCCTGACAGGGGGAAGAGAGACCCAGTACTTC.

This sequence joins TRBV7-9 and TRBJ2-5; possibly TRBD1 for D (6 bases). This CDR3 is 13 amino acids long. In germline, CDR1 is SEHNR, CDR2 FQNEAQ (reference sequence). V lost 4 bases to trimming and J lost 3 bases, with 9 bases between them. CDR3 amino acids: CASSWAGEETQYF. In DNA form, the CDR3 reads TGTGCCAGCAGCTGGGCAGGGGAAGAGACCCAGTACTTC.

V usage is TRBV30 and J usage is TRBJ2-2; the match to TRBD1 covers 8 bases. V lost 2 bases and J lost 5; bases outside the gene matches: 7. The CDR3 length is 15 residues. Germline values: CDR1 GTSNPN, CDR2 SVGIG (reference sequence). CDR3: CAWSPRTGRTGELFF. In DNA form, the CDR3 reads TGTGCCTGGAGTCCTCGGACAGGGAGGACCGGGGAGCTGTTTTTT.

This rearrangement joins TRBV6-5 to TRBJ2-1, with D unclear. The V and J ends lost 7 bases and 4 bases respectively, with 17 bases between them. From germline, CDR1 is MNHEY and CDR2 SVGAGI. The CDR3 is 15 residues long. The CDR3 here is CASTPRSPLYNEQFF. CDR3 sequence (DNA): TGTGCCAGCACCCCCCGTTCTCCACTTTACAATGAGCAGTTCTTC.

The genes are TRBV30 and TRBJ1-5, with 7 bases aligning to TRBD1. There are 14 residues in the CDR3. V lost 2 bases to trimming and J lost 4 bases; unmatched junction nucleotides: 5. Germline V lookup: CDR1 GTSNPN, CDR2 SVGIG (reference sequence). CDR3 in DNA: TGTGCCTGGAGTCCAGGGGGGACTAATCAGCCCCAGCATTTT. Protein sequence: CAWSPGGTNQPQHF.

The rearrangement uses TRBV25-1 and TRBJ1-1, with 8 bases lining up with TRBD1. The germline V gene encodes CDR1 MGHDK and CDR2 SYGVNS. This CDR3 has 17 residues. With V trimmed by 7 bases and J by 0 bases, 13 bases remained unmatched. CDR3 bases: TGTGCCAGCACCCAGGACGGCAGGGGGCCCATGAACACTGAAGCTTTCTTT. Protein: CASTQDGRGPMNTEAFF.

The rearrangement links TRBV7-8 to TRBJ2-1; a possible D gene is TRBD2 (5 bases). Trimming removed 5 bases from V and 8 bases from J, with 7 bases in between. This CDR3 has 11 residues. Germline assignment: CDR1 SGHVS and CDR2 FQNEAQ. CDR3 sequence: CASSLGDEQFF. The CDR3 bases are TGTGCCAGCAGCCTCGGGGATGAGCAGTTCTTC.

The chain employs TRBV5-1 and TRBJ2-7; D uncertain. The germline gives CDR1 SGHRS, CDR2 YFSETQ. The CDR3 extends over 11 amino acids. V lost 3 bases to trimming and J lost 4 bases, with 5 bases between them. The CDR3 here is CASSSSYEQYF. CDR3 DNA sequence: TGCGCCAGCAGCTCTTCTTACGAGCAGTACTTC. Complete variable domain (other parts from reference TRBV5-1 and TRBJ2-7): KAGVTQTPRYLIKTRGQQVTLSCSPISGHRSVSWYQQTPGQGLQFLFEYFSETQRNKGNFPGRFSGRQFSNSRSEMNVSTLELGDSALYLCASSSSYEQYFGPGTRLTVT.

This CDR3 reads CASSFPGRTDEQYF. The CDR3 DNA sequence: TGTGCCAGCAGCTTTCCGGGCAGGACGGACGAGCAGTACTTC. The V gene is TRBV5-6, the J gene TRBJ2-7; D not certain. The germline gives CDR1 SGHDT, CDR2 YYEEEE. The CDR3 is 14 amino acids. V lost 2 bases and J lost 5, with 14 bases in between.

The V gene is TRBV7-9, the J gene TRBJ2-7, with 8 bases aligning to TRBD2. Germline lookup yields CDR1 SEHNR and CDR2 FQNEAQ (reference sequence). J was trimmed by 9 bases and V by 4 bases; bases with no gene match: 20. The CDR3 spans 17 residues. The CDR3: CASSSPLAGLGLEGQYF. CDR3 nucleotides: TGTGCCAGCAGCTCCCCCTTAGCGGGACTGGGTCTCGAGGGGCAGTACTTC.

The rearrangement joins TRBV7-9 to TRBJ2-7; D remains unclear. V was shortened by 4 bases and J by 2 bases, with 12 bases between the two germline ends. This CDR3 region has 14 residues. From germline, CDR1 is SEHNR and CDR2 FQNEAQ (reference sequence). Here the CDR3 DNA reads TGTGCCAGCAGCTCGAATCTGAAGACCTACGAGCAGTACTTC. Protein product: CASSSNLKTYEQYF. The full variable domain, with the rest looked up from reference TRBV7-9 and TRBJ2-7, is DTGVSQNPRHKITKRGQNVTFRCDPISEHNRLYWYRQTLGQGPEFLTYFQNEAQLEKSRLLSDRFSAERPKGSFSTLEIQRTEQGDSAMYLCASSSNLKTYEQYFGPGTRLTVT.

The chain carries TRBV10-2 and TRBJ1-2; possible D gene TRBD1, 5 bases. Germline V gives CDR1 WSHSY, CDR2 SAAADI. CDR3 size: 15 residues. Here the CDR3 DNA reads TGCGCTGCCGGAAGGGGCCCCGACAGTAACTATGGCTACACCTTC. This sequence encodes CAAGRGPDSNYGYTF.

The genes are TRBV5-1 and TRBJ1-3; D not certain. Trimming removed 0 bases from V and 1 base from J, with 11 bases in between. The CDR3 extends over 16 amino acids. Germline assignment: CDR1 SGHRS and CDR2 YFSETQ. The CDR3 sequence is CASSLDTEFSGNTIYF. The CDR3, as DNA: TGCGCCAGCAGCTTGGATACAGAGTTTTCTGGAAACACCATATATTTT.